The 23 T cell receptor beta chains below all came from one sample that was sequenced in a study of blood T cell repertoires in COVID-19. Data came from immunoSEQ multiplex PCR; TCRdb stores just in-frame clones and leaves some out. Among over 100,000 clones listed, roughly 81% were seen once. Input material: peripheral blood. These receptor sequences come from a man between 40 and 49 years old with acute or convalescent COVID-19.

This clone has a handful of counts. The chain uses TRBV28 and TRBJ2-7; perhaps TRBD2 as D (6 bases). CDR3 size: 13 residues. Germline loops: CDR1 MDHEN, CDR2 SYDVKM. With 5 bases removed from V and 5 bases from J, the gap between germline ends came to 13 bases. The CDR3 nucleotides are TGTGCCAGCAGTGCTAGCGTCCCCCACGAGCAGTACTTC. This translates into CASSASVPHEQYF.

The V gene is TRBV11-2, the J gene TRBJ2-5; D is ambiguous. This CDR3 is 12 amino acids long. V was shortened by 1 base and J by 4 bases, with 4 bases between the two germline ends. CDR1 is SGHAT, CDR2 FQNNGV, per germline. Here the CDR3 reads CASSLARETQYF. The CDR3 region has the DNA TGTGCCAGCAGCTTAGCCCGAGAGACCCAGTACTTC.

The count of this clone is one. The gene calls are TRBV7-9 and TRBJ1-6; 8 nucleotides match TRBD1. J lost 7 bases, V lost 5 bases, and 7 bases had no gene match. CDR3 size: 15 residues. Germline V gives CDR1 SEHNR, CDR2 FQNEAQ (reference sequence). This CDR3 reads CASSVYRGSNSPLHF. CDR3 coding DNA: TGTGCCAGCAGCGTCTACAGGGGGAGCAATTCACCCCTCCACTTT.

J is TRBJ2-5 and V is TRBV4-2; 7 bases fit TRBD2. V dropped 4 bases and J dropped 2; count of bases not matched to a gene: 10. The CDR3 has 16 amino acids. Germline V gene data show CDR1 as LGHNA and CDR2 as YNFKEQ. The CDR3 DNA sequence: TGTGCCAGCAGCCGAGACCGGACTAGTCTACAAGAGACCCAGTACTTC. Encoded protein: CASSRDRTSLQETQYF.

V and J are TRBV5-4 and TRBJ2-3, with 10 bases matching TRBD2. CDR1 is SGHNT and CDR2 is YYREEE in the germline V gene (reference sequence). The CDR3 loop spans 14 amino acids. Trimming took 6 bases from V and 5 from J; bases not matched to a gene: 6. The CDR3 here is CASISGGAGDTQYF. The CDR3 DNA follows: TGTGCCAGCATCAGCGGGGGGGCCGGAGATACGCAGTATTTT.

The rearrangement uses TRBV30 and TRBJ2-2; the match to TRBD1 covers 9 bases. Germline V gives CDR1 GTSNPN, CDR2 SVGIG (reference sequence). CDR3 length: 16 amino acids. V shed 0 bases and J 7 bases; nucleotides not matched to a gene: 9. CDR3 loop: CAWSVGTGYPGGELFF. The CDR3 nucleotides read TGTGCCTGGAGTGTAGGGACAGGGTATCCGGGCGGGGAGCTGTTTTTT.

This chain joins TRBV4-3 and TRBJ1-4, with 9 positions matching TRBD1. The germline V gene has CDR1 LGHNA and CDR2 YSLEER. Trimming at V came to 4 bases and at J to 8 bases, leaving 11 bases not matched to a gene. The CDR3 sequence is 16 residues long. In DNA form, the CDR3 reads TGCGCCAGCAGCCGGGGTCGGGACAGGGAAAGAGAAAAACTGTTTTTT. This codes for CASSRGRDREREKLFF.

The chain is built from TRBV27 and TRBJ1-1; TRBD1 is a possible D gene (5 bases). The CDR3 length is 13 residues. V was trimmed by 1 base and J by 11 bases, leaving 14 bases between them. The germline V gene has CDR1 MNHEY and CDR2 SMNVEV (reference sequence). The chain's CDR3 is CASSLWGESAAFF. The CDR3 nucleotides are TGTGCCAGCAGTTTATGGGGGGAGTCTGCGGCTTTCTTT.

This chain joins TRBV7-2 and TRBJ2-5; tentatively, D is TRBD2 (5 bases). The CDR3 is 15 residues long. V lost 0 bases and J 4 bases, leaving 12 bases between the germline ends. CDR1 is SGHTA and CDR2 is FQGNSA in the germline V gene. CDR3 coding DNA: TGTGCCAGCAGCTTAGCGCCGGAACGGGGAGAGACCCAGTACTTC. This encodes CASSLAPERGETQYF.

Notes on this clone: This same CDR3 is encoded by further DNA sequences in the sample. V is TRBV7-2 and J is TRBJ1-5, with 7 bases that match TRBD1. CDR3 size: 14 residues. Germline CDR1 and CDR2: SGHTA and FQGNSA. V lost 5 bases and J lost 2; bases outside the gene matches: 3. CDR3 protein: CASSLTGGNQPQHF. The CDR3 DNA reads as TGTGCCAGCAGCCTAACAGGGGGCAATCAGCCCCAGCATTTT.

This rearrangement joins TRBV7-2 to TRBJ2-7; 8 nucleotides match TRBD2. CDR3 length equals 16 residues. Germline trimming cut 2 bases from V and 0 bases from J; bases unmatched to any gene: 6. Germline V gives CDR1 SGHTA, CDR2 FQGNSA. DNA of the CDR3: TGTGCCAGCAGCTTAAAAGCGGGGGCTCCCTCCTACGAGCAGTACTTC. Translation gives CASSLKAGAPSYEQYF.

This chain links TRBV29-1 with TRBJ2-4; 11 bases are a match to TRBD1. This CDR3 is built from 13 residues. V was clipped by 6 bases and J by 7 bases; unmatched bases: 5. Germline lookup yields CDR1 SQVTM and CDR2 ANQGSEA. The CDR3 nucleotides read TGCAGCGTCAGGACAGGGGGCGCGAACATTCAGTACTTC. Protein: CSVRTGGANIQYF.

The chain is built from TRBV7-3 and TRBJ2-1; 10 bases line up with TRBD2. CDR1 SGHTA and CDR2 FQGTGA come from the germline V gene. CDR3 size: 15 residues. V was clipped by 4 bases and J by 8 bases; unmatched bases: 8. CDR3 nucleotides: TGTGCCAGCAGCTGGACTAGCGGAGTCCTCTATGAGCAGTTCTTC. It specifies CASSWTSGVLYEQFF.

This clone was recorded once. The chain is built from TRBV6-5 and TRBJ2-2; TRBD2 agrees at 7 bases. The CDR3 covers 15 residues. Germline loops: CDR1 MNHEY, CDR2 SVGAGI. J gave up 4 bases and V 8 bases, and 10 bases lay outside the gene matches. CDR3 sequence (DNA): TGTGCCAGCTTCCCGGGGAGGGTAACCACCGGGGAGCTGTTTTTT. As protein: CASFPGRVTTGELFF.

This chain joins TRBV3-1 (or the pseudogene TRBV3-2) and TRBJ2-5; D call uncertain. This CDR3 spans 13 amino acids. From germline, CDR1 is LGHDT and CDR2 YNNKEL (reference sequence). V dropped 1 base and J dropped 4 bases, with 7 bases sitting between them. The CDR3 DNA is TGTGCCAGCAGCCAAGGAGTACCAGAGACCCAGTACTTC. Its protein is CASSQGVPETQYF.

This clone showed up just once. This chain joins TRBV20-1 and TRBJ2-3; 11 bases match TRBD2. J gave up 6 bases and V 6 bases, and 8 bases lay outside the gene matches. CDR3 length equals 14 residues. The germline CDR1 and CDR2 sequences are DFQATT and SNEGSKA (reference sequence). The CDR3 nucleotides are TGCAGTGCAAGTAGCGGGGGGGCCAAGGATACGCAGTATTTT. This translates into CSASSGGAKDTQYF.

The chain couples TRBV11-1 to TRBJ2-2, with 7 bases lining up with TRBD1. The CDR3 covers 14 residues. Germline loops: CDR1 SGHAT, CDR2 FQDESV (reference sequence). V shed 3 bases, J shed 3 bases, and the junction held 1 base outside the gene matches. The CDR3 loop reads CASSLGQYTGELFF. In DNA form, the CDR3 reads TGTGCCAGCAGCTTGGGACAGTACACCGGGGAGCTGTTTTTT.

CDR3 nucleotides: TGTGCCAGCACCCCTCTAGCGGGAGTAGGAAATGAGCAGTTCTTC. The encoded protein is CASTPLAGVGNEQFF. The chain carries TRBV7-2 and TRBJ2-1, with TRBD2 matching 10 bases. Trimming removed 7 bases from V and 7 bases from J; junction bases left unmatched: 10. Germline V gene data show CDR1 as SGHTA and CDR2 as FQGNSA. The CDR3 has 15 amino acids.

CDR3 sequence reads: CASMDRGPYNEQFF. The CDR3 coding sequence is TGTGCCAGCATGGACAGGGGGCCGTACAATGAGCAGTTCTTC. The chain has TRBV11-2 and TRBJ2-1; 11 bases line up with TRBD1. Germline CDR1 reads SGHAT; CDR2 reads FQNNGV. Unmatched junction bases numbered 3, after V lost 7 bases and J lost 4 bases. The CDR3 covers 14 residues. Filled out from reference TRBV11-2 and TRBJ2-1, the complete variable domain reads EAGVAQSPRYKIIEKRQSVAFWCNPISGHATLYWYQQILGQGPKLLIQFQNNGVVDDSQLPKDRFSAERLKGVDSTLKIQPAKLEDSAVYLCASMDRGPYNEQFFGPGTRLTVL.

This chain uses TRBV6-6 with TRBJ2-5; TRBD1 matches 9 bases. CDR1 is MNHNY and CDR2 is SVGAGI in the germline V gene (reference sequence). The V segment lost 10 bases and the J segment 0 bases; nucleotides outside the gene matches: 6. The length of the CDR3 is 14 residues. CDR3 nucleotide sequence: TGTGCCACCTGGGACAGGGCGGACCAAGAGACCCAGTACTTC. Translated: CATWDRADQETQYF.

The chain has TRBV11-2 and TRBJ2-7, with D possibly TRBD2 on 5 matching bases. V was cut by 5 bases and J by 3 bases, with 17 bases left in between. Germline V gives CDR1 SGHAT, CDR2 FQNNGV. The CDR3 totals 15 residues. CDR3 region: CASSRGPPAGYEQYF. CDR3 DNA sequence: TGTGCCAGCAGCCGCGGGCCGCCGGCGGGCTACGAGCAGTACTTC.

This chain connects TRBV18 to TRBJ1-5; 11 nucleotides align to TRBD1. Germline assignment: CDR1 KGHSH and CDR2 LQKENI. The CDR3 contains 15 residues. V was pared by 5 bases and J by 4 bases, with 4 bases of the junction left unmatched. CDR3 DNA: TGTGCCAGCTCAGCCGGGACAGGGGGGAATCAGCCCCAGCATTTT. Residues: CASSAGTGGNQPQHF.

The V call is TRBV19, the J call TRBJ2-2, with a tentative D call TRBD1 (6 bases). V shed 4 bases and J shed 6 bases, with 15 bases lying between them. Per germline, CDR1 LNHDA and CDR2 SQIVND (reference sequence). This CDR3 is built from 15 residues. The CDR3: CASSSEQGSAGELFF. As DNA, the CDR3 is TGTGCCAGTAGTAGCGAACAGGGTTCGGCCGGGGAGCTGTTTTTT.